This T cell receptor beta chain appears in the sequencing data of a study of CD8+CD57+ T cells in acquired aplastic anemia. Findings of the study overall: Patients and controls turned out to have 25 to 35 CD8+ CDR3 sequences in common.

Germline CDR1 and CDR2: MNHEY and SVGAGI. Trimming cost V 0 bases and J 1 base, with 3 bases left between them. The CDR3 runs 13 residues. Genomic DNA served as template for TCR beta VDJ and CDR3 profiling. TCRdb ran MiXCR on the reads and lists one entry per CDR3 protein. In the table there are around 130,000 distinct CDR3 sequences, around 48% of which are singletons. This clonotype showed up many times. Its target is unknown. The receptor was derived from a human donor in good health, serving as a control. Sequenced sample: sorted CD4+, CD8+, or CD8+CD57+ T cells (not recorded which) from PBMCs. This rearrangement joins TRBV6-5 to TRBJ1-1; D unresolved. The CDR3 region is CASSYSQNTEAFF. The CDR3 coding sequence is TGTGCCAGCAGTTACTCCCAGAACACTGAAGCTTTCTTT.